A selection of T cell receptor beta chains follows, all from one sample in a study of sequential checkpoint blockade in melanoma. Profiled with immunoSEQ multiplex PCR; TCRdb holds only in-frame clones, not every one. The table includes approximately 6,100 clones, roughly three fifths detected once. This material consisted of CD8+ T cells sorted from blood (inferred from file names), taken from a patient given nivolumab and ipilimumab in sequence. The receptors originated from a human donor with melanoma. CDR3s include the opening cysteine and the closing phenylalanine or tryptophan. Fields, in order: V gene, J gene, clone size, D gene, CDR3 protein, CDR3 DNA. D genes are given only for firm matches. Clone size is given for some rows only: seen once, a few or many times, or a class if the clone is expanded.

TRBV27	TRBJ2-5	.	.	CASKGLGEETQYF	TGTGCCAGCAAAGGATTAGGGGAAGAGACCCAGTACTTC
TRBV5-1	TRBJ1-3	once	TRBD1	CASSSGTGGGNTIYF	TGCGCCAGCAGCTCGGGGACAGGGGGCGGAAACACCATATATTTT
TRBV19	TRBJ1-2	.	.	CASSGVRDYTF	TGTGCCAGTAGTGGAGTCCGGGACTACACCTTC
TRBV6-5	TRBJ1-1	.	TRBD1	CASRTTGDLNTEAFF	TGTGCCAGCAGAACCACAGGGGATCTGAACACTGAAGCTTTCTTT
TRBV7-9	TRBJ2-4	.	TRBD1	CASSPWTGLAKNIQYF	TGTGCCAGCAGCCCCTGGACAGGGCTAGCCAAAAACATTCAGTACTTC
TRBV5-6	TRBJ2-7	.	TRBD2	CASSGPGLAYYEQYF	TGTGCCAGCAGCGGGCCTGGACTAGCCTACTACGAGCAGTACTTC
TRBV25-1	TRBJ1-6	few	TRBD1	CASRGQGYSPLHF	TGTGCCAGCAGGGGACAGGGTTATTCACCCCTCCACTTT
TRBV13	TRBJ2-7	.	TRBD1	CASSPWGQGREQYF	TGTGCCAGCAGCCCTTGGGGACAGGGTAGAGAGCAGTACTTC
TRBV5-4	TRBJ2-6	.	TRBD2	CASSFPSGAGANVLTF	TGTGCCAGCAGCTTTCCAAGCGGGGCTGGGGCCAACGTCCTGACTTTC
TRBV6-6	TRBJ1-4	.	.	CASSYWTVEKLFF	TGTGCCAGCAGTTACTGGACAGTTGAAAAACTGTTTTTT
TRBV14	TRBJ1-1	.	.	CASSQSTSEAFF	TGTGCCAGCAGCCAAAGCACCTCTGAAGCTTTCTTT
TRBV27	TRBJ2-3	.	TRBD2	CASSLRESHPDTQYF	TGTGCCAGCAGTTTGCGGGAGTCTCACCCAGATACGCAGTATTTT
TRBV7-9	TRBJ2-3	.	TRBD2	CASSLSLAGRVSTQYF	TGTGCCAGCAGCTTATCCCTAGCGGGCCGGGTTAGTACGCAGTATTTT
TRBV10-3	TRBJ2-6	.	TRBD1	CAIRPGQGITGANVLTF	TGTGCCATCAGACCCGGACAGGGCATAACTGGGGCCAACGTCCTGACTTTC
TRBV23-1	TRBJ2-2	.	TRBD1	CASSPDRSNTGELFF	TGCGCCAGCAGTCCGGACAGGTCGAACACCGGGGAGCTGTTTTTT
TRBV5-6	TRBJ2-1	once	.	CASSFLARESEQFF	TGTGCCAGCAGCTTTTTAGCGAGGGAGTCTGAGCAGTTCTTC
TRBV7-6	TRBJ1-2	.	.	CASSLAVSGGYTF	TGTGCCAGCAGCTTAGCTGTTTCAGGTGGCTACACCTTC
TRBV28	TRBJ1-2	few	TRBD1	CASRPLSGTGAYGYTF	TGTGCCAGCAGGCCACTCTCCGGGACAGGGGCTTATGGCTACACCTTC
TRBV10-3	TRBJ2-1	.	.	CAISEWGSPSSYNEQFF	TGTGCCATCAGTGAGTGGGGCAGCCCGAGCTCCTACAATGAGCAGTTCTTC
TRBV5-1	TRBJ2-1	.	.	CASSSLNEQFF	TGCGCCAGCAGCTCTCTTAATGAGCAGTTCTTC
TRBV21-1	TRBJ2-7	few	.	CASSNTMDRYYEQYF	TGTGCCAGCAGCAATACCATGGACAGATATTACGAGCAGTACTTC
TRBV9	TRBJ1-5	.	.	CASSEAGSSNQPQHF	TGTGCCAGCAGCGAGGCAGGATCAAGCAATCAGCCCCAGCATTTT
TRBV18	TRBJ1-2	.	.	CASDHGRDYGYTF	TGTGCCAGCGACCACGGGAGGGACTATGGCTACACCTTC
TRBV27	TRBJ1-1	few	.	CASSAGGNTEAFF	TGTGCCAGCTCCGCCGGGGGGAACACTGAAGCTTTCTTT
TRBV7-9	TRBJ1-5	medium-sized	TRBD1	CASSSGQGGNQPQHF	TGTGCCAGCAGTTCCGGTCAGGGGGGCAATCAGCCCCAGCATTTT
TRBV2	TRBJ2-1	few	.	CASSEEVDLPYNEQFF	TGTGCCAGCAGTGAGGAGGTAGACCTGCCTTACAATGAGCAGTTCTTC
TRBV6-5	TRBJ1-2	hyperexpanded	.	CASDHGRDYGYTF	TGTGCCAGCGACCACGGGAGGGACTATGGCTACACCTTC
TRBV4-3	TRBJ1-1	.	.	CASSQGIQGPNTEAFF	TGCGCCAGCAGCCAAGGTATACAGGGCCCGAACACTGAAGCTTTCTTT
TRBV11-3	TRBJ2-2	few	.	CASSLGGLHTGELFF	TGTGCCAGCAGCTTAGGGGGGCTGCACACCGGGGAGCTGTTTTTT
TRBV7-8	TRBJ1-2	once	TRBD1	CASSPVGTGTPGYTF	TGTGCCAGCAGCCCAGTCGGGACAGGGACGCCAGGCTACACCTTC
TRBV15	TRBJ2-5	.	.	CATRSGSEETQYF	TGTGCCACCAGGTCGGGGTCCGAAGAGACCCAGTACTTC
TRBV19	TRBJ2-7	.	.	CASSWALGAYEQYF	TGTGCCAGTAGTTGGGCGTTGGGAGCCTACGAGCAGTACTTC
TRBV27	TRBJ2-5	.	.	CASSFSSGNQETQYF	TGTGCCAGCAGTTTCAGTTCAGGGAACCAAGAGACCCAGTACTTC
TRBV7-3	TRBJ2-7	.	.	CASSLLGGSYEQYF	TGTGCCAGCAGCTTACTGGGAGGCTCCTACGAGCAGTACTTC
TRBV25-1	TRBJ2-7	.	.	CASSELDYEQYF	TGTGCCAGCAGTGAATTGGACTACGAGCAGTACTTC
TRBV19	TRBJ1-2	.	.	CASSIRGIYYGYTF	TGTGCCAGTAGTATCCGCGGGATCTACTATGGCTACACCTTC